The clone carrying this T cell receptor (beta chain) was found once. Its antigen is still unknown. The V gene lost 3 bases and the J gene lost 7 bases, with 10 bases spanning the gap. The CDR3 contains 12 residues. CDR1 is SGDLS, CDR2 YYNGEE, per germline. Sequencing used immunoSEQ multiplex PCR; TCRdb keeps in-frame clones, though not all of them. The sample consists of 25,000 to 30,000 clones, 75% to 95% of them appearing once. Autoimmune disease history or systemic immunosuppression was exclusionary. This entry is derived from a study of OX40 agonist ivuxolimab in advanced cancers. Background on the study: Ivuxolimab, an agonist antibody against OX40 (CD134), was given to patients.

Overall study results and limits: Clonal expansion from baseline to week 6 occurred in both CD4+ and CD8+ T cells. Among the lowest levels of clonal expansion were found in partial responders at 0.1-3.0 mg/kg.

The chain employs TRBV9 and TRBJ1-1, with a tentative D call TRBD1 (5 bases). This receptor was obtained from an adult with an advanced solid tumor such as melanoma, head and neck, liver or kidney cancer. The sequencing used CD4+ or CD8+ T cells sorted from blood, collected in a trial of the OX40 agonist ivuxolimab. The CDR3 region has the DNA TGTGCCAGCAGCGCGGGACCGCATGAAGCTTTCTTT. It specifies CASSAGPHEAFF.